This T cell receptor (beta chain) was retrieved from a study of spatial heterogeneity in lung cancer. General observations from the study: Ubiquitous expanded tumor TCRs surfaced in blood more at resection than they did at follow-up.

This clonotype occurred a few times. Antigen unknown. Described time point: sample taken at primary tumor resection. Untreated early-stage non-small cell lung cancer patients, fewer than 85 in total, were the donors. The authors sequenced whole RNA from tumor, nontumor lung or frozen PBMC without sorting. CDR1 and CDR2 from the germline V gene are SGHTA and FQGTGA. V trimming: 5 bases; J trimming: 8 bases; junction bases outside the gene matches: 11. CDR3 size: 17 residues. TCRdb re-derived calls from the 5' RACE reads in MiXCR, one entry per CDR3 protein. The sample lists tens of thousands of distinct CDR3 sequences, 6.5% to 9.5% occurring once.

This specimen consisted of PBMCs, obtained at surgery. The chain links TRBV7-3 to TRBJ2-1; 14 bases agree with TRBD2. The TCR sequence derives from a male donor with early-stage non-small cell lung cancer. The CDR3 DNA follows: TGTGCCAGCAGCCCCTCCGGGACTAGCGGGAGTCAGGATGAGCAGTTCTTC. Protein product: CASSPSGTSGSQDEQFF.